This is a list of T cell receptor beta chains from one sample in a study of T cells in Graves' hyperthyroidism and ophthalmopathy. TCRdb re-analysed the multiplex PCR reads in MiXCR, keeping a single row per CDR3 protein. Of roughly 350,000 distinct CDR3 sequences detected, approximately 13% appear once; the ten largest clones hold 30% to 40%. The sequenced material came from blood. The source is a woman in her thirties or forties with Graves' ophthalmopathy. CDR3s include the opening cysteine and the closing phenylalanine or tryptophan. Each record gives: J gene, D gene, V gene, clone size, CDR3 DNA, CDR3 protein. The D gene is left open where the match is weak. The size entry is marked missing in some rows and otherwise reads once, few, many or a size class.

j_gene: TRBJ1-2
d_gene: NA
v_gene: TRBV11-2
abundance: NA
CDR3nt: TGTGCCAGCAGCTTAAGTGCGGGCGCGTCGGGCTACACCTTC
CDR3aa: CASSLSAGASGYTF

j_gene: TRBJ1-1
d_gene: TRBD1
v_gene: TRBV12-3/TRBV12-4
abundance: many
CDR3nt: TGTGCCAGCAGTTTACAGGGGGCGTTGGGCACTGAAGCTTTCTTT
CDR3aa: CASSLQGALGTEAFF

j_gene: TRBJ2-1
d_gene: TRBD2
v_gene: TRBV29-1
abundance: many
CDR3nt: TGCAGCGCAGCGGACGGGGGGAGTGAGCAGTTCTTC
CDR3aa: CSAADGGSEQFF

j_gene: TRBJ2-7
d_gene: TRBD2
v_gene: TRBV20-1
abundance: many
CDR3nt: TGCAGTGCCACCCGACTAGCGGGGAACTACGAGCAGTACTTC
CDR3aa: CSATRLAGNYEQYF

j_gene: TRBJ2-5
d_gene: TRBD2
v_gene: TRBV30
abundance: NA
CDR3nt: TGTGCCTGGATCCCCCGACTAGCGGAGAGACAAGAGACCCAGTACTTC
CDR3aa: CAWIPRLAERQETQYF

j_gene: TRBJ1-1
d_gene: NA
v_gene: TRBV6-1
abundance: NA
CDR3nt: TGTGCCAGCAGTGAAGTCTTGGGGGCGCGCGCCACTGAAGCTTTCTTT
CDR3aa: CASSEVLGARATEAFF

j_gene: TRBJ2-1
d_gene: NA
v_gene: TRBV27
abundance: many
CDR3nt: TGTGCCAGCAGTTTCTCCGGGACTGGCGGCCACAATGAGCAGTTCTTC
CDR3aa: CASSFSGTGGHNEQFF

j_gene: TRBJ2-7
d_gene: TRBD1
v_gene: TRBV29-1
abundance: few
CDR3nt: TGCAGCGCCAGAACAGGGGGAGAGACCTACGAGCAGTACTTC
CDR3aa: CSARTGGETYEQYF

j_gene: TRBJ2-5
d_gene: TRBD1
v_gene: TRBV6-1
abundance: NA
CDR3nt: TGCGCCAGCAGTGATTCCGGGACAGGGGCTGAGACCCAGTACTTC
CDR3aa: CASSDSGTGAETQYF

j_gene: TRBJ2-2
d_gene: NA
v_gene: TRBV2
abundance: many
CDR3nt: TGTGCCAGCAGTGAACTCTGGAGGGGCGCCGGGGAGCTGTTTTTT
CDR3aa: CASSELWRGAGELFF

j_gene: TRBJ1-2
d_gene: TRBD1
v_gene: TRBV28
abundance: many
CDR3nt: TGTGCCAGCAGTTACCACGCGGGACAGGGGGCGCCGGGCTACACCTTC
CDR3aa: CASSYHAGQGAPGYTF

j_gene: TRBJ2-3
d_gene: TRBD1
v_gene: TRBV19
abundance: NA
CDR3nt: TGTGCCAGCGTGGACAGGGGGAGCACAGATACGCAGTATTTT
CDR3aa: CASVDRGSTDTQYF

j_gene: TRBJ1-2
d_gene: NA
v_gene: TRBV6-1
abundance: many
CDR3nt: TGTGCCAGCAGTCCAACAGGGTATGGCTATGGCTACACCTTC
CDR3aa: CASSPTGYGYGYTF

j_gene: TRBJ2-5
d_gene: NA
v_gene: TRBV3-1
abundance: NA
CDR3nt: TGTGCCAGCAGCCTTTCCTCCATTGGACTGACCAAAGAGACCCAGTACTTC
CDR3aa: CASSLSSIGLTKETQYF

j_gene: TRBJ1-2
d_gene: NA
v_gene: TRBV11-2
abundance: many
CDR3nt: TGTGCCAGCAGCTTTCGAGCGGCAGGCTACACCTTC
CDR3aa: CASSFRAAGYTF

j_gene: TRBJ2-5
d_gene: TRBD2
v_gene: TRBV7-6
abundance: few
CDR3nt: TGTGCCAGCAGCAGACCCGGCGCTAGCGGGGGGGTATCCAAGACCCAGTACTTC
CDR3aa: CASSRPGASGGVSKTQYF

j_gene: TRBJ2-3
d_gene: NA
v_gene: TRBV5-1
abundance: once
CDR3nt: TGCGCCAGCAGCCCCGGAATAGCGACAGATACGCAGTATTTT
CDR3aa: CASSPGIATDTQYF

j_gene: TRBJ2-2
d_gene: NA
v_gene: TRBV11-2
abundance: NA
CDR3nt: TGTGCCAGCAGCTTAGCCCCGACAGGGAGGTACACCGGGGAGCTGTTTTTT
CDR3aa: CASSLAPTGRYTGELFF

j_gene: TRBJ2-1
d_gene: TRBD2
v_gene: TRBV7-8
abundance: many
CDR3nt: TGTGCCAGCAGTTATAGACTAGCGGCTTCCTCTAATGAGCAGTTCTTC
CDR3aa: CASSYRLAASSNEQFF

j_gene: TRBJ2-1
d_gene: NA
v_gene: TRBV11-3
abundance: NA
CDR3nt: TGTGCCAGCAGCTTGAAGGGGCCTAGCGAATACAATGAGCAGTTCTTC
CDR3aa: CASSLKGPSEYNEQFF

j_gene: TRBJ1-5
d_gene: NA
v_gene: TRBV6-1
abundance: many
CDR3nt: TGTGCCAGCAGTTATTCCAGATATAGCAATCAGCCCCAGCATTTT
CDR3aa: CASSYSRYSNQPQHF

j_gene: TRBJ1-5
d_gene: TRBD1
v_gene: TRBV10-2
abundance: many
CDR3nt: TGCGCCACCGCGACAGGGGGCCCCGATCAGCCCCAGCATTTT
CDR3aa: CATATGGPDQPQHF

j_gene: TRBJ2-5
d_gene: TRBD2
v_gene: TRBV12-3/TRBV12-4
abundance: many
CDR3nt: TGTGCCAGCAGTTTTGGGGGAGGGGAGACCCAGTACTTC
CDR3aa: CASSFGGGETQYF

j_gene: TRBJ2-3
d_gene: NA
v_gene: TRBV12-3/TRBV12-4
abundance: many
CDR3nt: TGTGCCAGCAGTTGGGCGGGTCTCACGTCTAGCACAGATACGCAGTATTTT
CDR3aa: CASSWAGLTSSTDTQYF

j_gene: TRBJ2-5
d_gene: NA
v_gene: TRBV6-1
abundance: NA
CDR3nt: TGTGCCAGCAGTGCCGGGCAGCAAGAGACCCAGTACTTC
CDR3aa: CASSAGQQETQYF

j_gene: TRBJ2-7
d_gene: NA
v_gene: TRBV3-1
abundance: many
CDR3nt: TGTGCCAGCAGCATTCGGACCTACGAGCAGTACTTC
CDR3aa: CASSIRTYEQYF

j_gene: TRBJ1-1
d_gene: TRBD1
v_gene: TRBV28
abundance: many
CDR3nt: TGTGCCAGCTGCTTACAGGGGGCGCGGAACACTGAAGCTTTCTTT
CDR3aa: CASCLQGARNTEAFF

j_gene: TRBJ2-7
d_gene: TRBD2
v_gene: TRBV18
abundance: NA
CDR3nt: TGTGCCAGCTCACCAGGACTAGCGGCCCTCTACGAGCAGTACTTC
CDR3aa: CASSPGLAALYEQYF

j_gene: TRBJ2-1
d_gene: TRBD2
v_gene: TRBV6-1
abundance: many
CDR3nt: TGTGCCAGCAAGCGGACTAGCGGGAGTTCTAATGAGCAGTTCTTC
CDR3aa: CASKRTSGSSNEQFF

j_gene: TRBJ2-1
d_gene: NA
v_gene: TRBV20-1
abundance: many
CDR3nt: TGCAGTGCTCCGACGGAAAGCTCCTACAATGAGCAGTTCTTC
CDR3aa: CSAPTESSYNEQFF

j_gene: TRBJ1-5
d_gene: TRBD1
v_gene: TRBV28
abundance: few
CDR3nt: TGTGCCAGCAGATCCGAGACAGGGGGCAATCAGCCCCAGCATTTT
CDR3aa: CASRSETGGNQPQHF

j_gene: TRBJ2-1
d_gene: TRBD2
v_gene: TRBV7-8
abundance: NA
CDR3nt: TGTGCCAGCAGCTTAGTGTTGGTAGCGGGAGCATCCTACGATGAGCAGTTCTTC
CDR3aa: CASSLVLVAGASYDEQFF

j_gene: TRBJ1-2
d_gene: TRBD1
v_gene: TRBV29-1
abundance: NA
CDR3nt: TGCAGCGTTGAATGGGCTGTGACAGGGGAGGTTGGCTATGGCTACACCTTC
CDR3aa: CSVEWAVTGEVGYGYTF

j_gene: TRBJ1-6
d_gene: NA
v_gene: TRBV5-1
abundance: NA
CDR3nt: TGCGCCAGCAGCTTGGGAGGGGGATCTTCACCCCTCCACTTT
CDR3aa: CASSLGGGSSPLHF

j_gene: TRBJ2-1
d_gene: NA
v_gene: TRBV30
abundance: NA
CDR3nt: TGTGCCTGGAGTGGGACAGACAGCTCCTACAATGAGCAGTTCTTC
CDR3aa: CAWSGTDSSYNEQFF

j_gene: TRBJ2-5
d_gene: TRBD2
v_gene: TRBV7-9
abundance: many
CDR3nt: TGTGCCAGCAGCTCCGGACTAGCGGGCCTACTCCAACAAGAGACCCAGTACTTC
CDR3aa: CASSSGLAGLLQQETQYF

j_gene: TRBJ2-1
d_gene: NA
v_gene: TRBV14
abundance: few
CDR3nt: TGTGCCAGCAGCCAAACTCGGGGCGGGAACAATGAGCAGTTCTTC
CDR3aa: CASSQTRGGNNEQFF

j_gene: TRBJ2-7
d_gene: TRBD1
v_gene: TRBV7-8
abundance: NA
CDR3nt: TGTGCCAGCAGCTTGGACAGGGGGCACAGCGCCCGATCCTACGAGCAGTACTTC
CDR3aa: CASSLDRGHSARSYEQYF

j_gene: TRBJ2-7
d_gene: NA
v_gene: TRBV10-3
abundance: many
CDR3nt: TGTGCCATCAAAGACACAGGGCCCTACGAGCAGTACTTC
CDR3aa: CAIKDTGPYEQYF

j_gene: TRBJ2-5
d_gene: TRBD1
v_gene: TRBV2
abundance: many
CDR3nt: TGTGCCAGCAGTGAAAGGGGACAGATGGCAGAGACCCAGTACTTC
CDR3aa: CASSERGQMAETQYF

j_gene: TRBJ2-2
d_gene: NA
v_gene: TRBV7-8
abundance: NA
CDR3nt: TGTGCCAGCAGCTTAAGGAAAAGGAAGAACACCGGGGAGCTGTTTTTT
CDR3aa: CASSLRKRKNTGELFF

j_gene: TRBJ1-1
d_gene: TRBD1
v_gene: TRBV25-1
abundance: NA
CDR3nt: TGTGCCAGCAGTGAATCTCAGGGGGCGGGAAACACTGAAGCTTTCTTT
CDR3aa: CASSESQGAGNTEAFF

j_gene: TRBJ2-3
d_gene: TRBD2
v_gene: TRBV19
abundance: few
CDR3nt: TGTGCCAGTAGTAATCTAGCGGTTTACACAGATACGCAGTATTTT
CDR3aa: CASSNLAVYTDTQYF

j_gene: TRBJ1-5
d_gene: NA
v_gene: TRBV6-1
abundance: many
CDR3nt: TGTGCCAGCAGTGAAACCCGGGGTTTGGGCAGGCCCTCTACGCCCCAGCATTTT
CDR3aa: CASSETRGLGRPSTPQHF

j_gene: TRBJ1-2
d_gene: TRBD1
v_gene: TRBV19
abundance: NA
CDR3nt: TGTGCCAGTAGTATAGGCAGGGGGCTGCCTGGCTACACCTTC
CDR3aa: CASSIGRGLPGYTF

j_gene: TRBJ2-7
d_gene: TRBD2
v_gene: TRBV12-3/TRBV12-4
abundance: NA
CDR3nt: TGTGCCAGCTCACCACGCGGAATAGCGGGCGCCTACGAGCAGTACTTC
CDR3aa: CASSPRGIAGAYEQYF

j_gene: TRBJ2-1
d_gene: NA
v_gene: TRBV3-1
abundance: many
CDR3nt: TGTGCCAGCAGCCAAAGGAGGCGAGCGGACGAGCAGTTCTTC
CDR3aa: CASSQRRRADEQFF

j_gene: TRBJ1-3
d_gene: NA
v_gene: TRBV3-1
abundance: NA
CDR3nt: TGTGCCAGCAGCCAAGGGGGGGTTTACTCTGGAAACACCATATATTTT
CDR3aa: CASSQGGVYSGNTIYF

j_gene: TRBJ2-1
d_gene: NA
v_gene: TRBV11-3
abundance: many
CDR3nt: TGTGCCAGCAGCTCAAGCGGTTCTCTCCTCAATGAGCAGTTCTTC
CDR3aa: CASSSSGSLLNEQFF